These 32 T cell receptor beta chains originate from one sample sequenced in a study of shared clonotypes between healthy human individuals. Profiling relied on immunoSEQ multiplex PCR, and the TCRdb table lists in-frame clones only, not all of them. The table includes about 2.5 million clones, roughly 90% detected once. Input material: naive CD4+ T cells from PBMCs. Subset: CD45RA+ positively selected. These receptor sequences come from a man between 18 and 29 years old in good health. Some clones in this sample may be carry-over from other donors' samples.

The chain uses TRBV28 and TRBJ2-5, with 7 bases lining up with TRBD2. The V segment lost 8 bases and the J segment 9 bases; nucleotides outside the gene matches: 12. This CDR3 has 13 amino acids. CDR1 MDHEN and CDR2 SYDVKM come from the germline V gene. CDR3 in amino acids: CASLSSGRGAQYF. CDR3 in DNA: TGTGCCAGCCTATCTAGCGGCCGGGGAGCCCAGTACTTC.

The chain combines TRBV7-9 with TRBJ1-6; 10 nucleotides match TRBD1. This CDR3 comprises 19 residues. From germline, CDR1 is SEHNR and CDR2 FQNEAQ (reference sequence). The ends lost 3 bases at V and 7 bases at J; junction bases unmatched: 15. The CDR3 region is CASSLNFLTGGTQNSPLHF. In nucleotides, the CDR3 is TGTGCCAGCAGCTTGAACTTTCTGACAGGGGGCACGCAGAATTCACCCCTCCACTTT.

The rearrangement joins TRBV5-6 to TRBJ1-6; 12 positions agree with TRBD1. The CDR3 has 17 residues. The germline gives CDR1 SGHDT, CDR2 YYEEEE. The V and J ends lost 0 bases and 7 bases, in that order; junction bases with no gene match: 5. The CDR3, as DNA: TGTGCCAGCAGCTTGGCGGGACAGGGGGCGAGGAATTCACCCCTCCACTTT. As protein: CASSLAGQGARNSPLHF. The full variable domain, with the rest looked up from reference TRBV5-6 and TRBJ1-6, is DAGVTQSPTHLIKTRGQQVTLRCSPKSGHDTVSWYQQALGQGPQFIFQYYEEEERQRGNFPDRFSGHQFPNYSSELNVNALLLGDSALYLCASSLAGQGARNSPLHFGNGTRLTVT.

The chain combines TRBV6-6 with TRBJ2-3; D possibly uses TRBD1 or TRBD2 (5 bases each). The CDR3 runs 16 residues. With 6 bases removed from V and 1 base from J, the gap between germline ends came to 17 bases. Germline values: CDR1 MNHNY, CDR2 SVGAGI (reference sequence). CDR3 region: CASSPGASTGTDTQYF. The CDR3, as DNA: TGTGCCAGCAGCCCCGGGGCTAGCACCGGCACAGATACGCAGTATTTT.

On this clone: Other nucleotide sequences in the sample specify the same CDR3. The chain links TRBV5-1 to TRBJ1-2; D may be TRBD1 (6 bases). The length of the CDR3 is 12 residues. The V gene's germline CDR1 is SGHRS and CDR2 YFSETQ. V was shortened by 4 bases and J by 5 bases, with 9 bases between the two germline ends. The CDR3 DNA reads TGCGCCAGCAGCCTGACAGGATATGGCTACACCTTC. Protein product: CASSLTGYGYTF.

The chain is built from TRBV5-1 and TRBJ2-5, with TRBD1 as a possible D gene (6 bases). Gene TRBJ2-7 matches the end of the DNA better, so the J call may be wrong. The germline gives CDR1 SGHRS, CDR2 YFSETQ. The CDR3 is 13 amino acids. Here the CDR3 reads CASSLQGTNEQYF. The CDR3 coding sequence is TGCGCCAGCAGCCTTCAGGGGACGAACGAGCAGTACTTC.

CDR3 residues: CAWSLTWRETQYF. The CDR3 bases are TGTGCCTGGTCCTTGACGTGGAGAGAGACCCAGTACTTC. The chain recombines TRBV30 with TRBJ2-5; no clear D. The CDR3 spans 13 residues. Per the germline V gene, CDR1 is GTSNPN and CDR2 is SVGIG (reference sequence). Trimming cost V 5 bases and J 4 bases, with 14 bases left between them.

The chain employs TRBV6-5 and TRBJ2-7, with 9 bases matching TRBD1. This CDR3 spans 15 amino acids. The V and J ends lost 4 bases and 2 bases, in that order; junction bases with no gene match: 6. CDR1 and CDR2 from the germline V gene are MNHEY and SVGAGI. CDR3 DNA: TGTGCCAGCAGTTCCTCGACAGGGGGGACCTACGAGCAGTACTTC. Its protein is CASSSSTGGTYEQYF.

V gene TRBV1 combines with J gene TRBJ1-5. TRBV1 is a pseudogene segment. The CDR3 is made up of 13 amino acids. CDR3 sequence: CTSSQGRKQPQHF. The CDR3 coding sequence is TGCACCAGCAGCCAAGGGAGAAAGCAGCCCCAGCATTTT.

V and J are TRBV28 and TRBJ2-7; D might be TRBD1 (7 bases). V was trimmed by 6 bases and J by 7 bases, leaving 19 bases between them. Looked up from germline, CDR1 is MDHEN and CDR2 is SYDVKM. This CDR3 is 14 amino acids long. CDR3: CASSAGTDAREQYF. In DNA form, the CDR3 reads TGTGCCAGCAGCGCGGGGACAGATGCGCGGGAGCAGTACTTC.

This clone was seen a single time. The V call is TRBV18, the J call TRBJ2-5, with 7 bases that match TRBD1. The junction had 4 bases not matched to a gene; V was cut back by 5 bases and J by 4 bases. The CDR3 runs to 13 residues. The germline gives CDR1 KGHSH, CDR2 LQKENI. CDR3 amino acids: CASSSDRVETQYF. CDR3 sequence (DNA): TGTGCCAGCTCATCCGACAGGGTAGAGACCCAGTACTTC.

CDR3 residues: CASSFWGWDGYTF. DNA of the CDR3: TGTGCCAGCAGTTTCTGGGGGTGGGATGGCTACACCTTC. This chain links TRBV28 with TRBJ1-2; possibly TRBD1 for D (5 bases). The CDR3 totals 13 residues. V gave up 3 bases and J gave up 6 bases, with 11 bases separating them. In germline, CDR1 is MDHEN, CDR2 SYDVKM.

In DNA, the CDR3 is TGTGCCAGCAAGGACGGCTCTGGGGCCAACGTCCTGACTTTC. It codes for CASKDGSGANVLTF. This chain joins TRBV19 and TRBJ2-6; D is undetermined. V was clipped by 9 bases and J by 0 bases, with 9 bases between them. The CDR3 loop spans 14 amino acids. Germline CDR1 and CDR2: LNHDA and SQIVND (reference sequence).

On this clone: Other DNA sequences from this sample encode an identical CDR3 as well. The rearrangement uses TRBV27 and TRBJ2-3; 8 nucleotides line up with TRBD2. Germline values: CDR1 MNHEY, CDR2 SMNVEV (reference sequence). The ends lost 0 bases at V and 1 base at J; junction bases unmatched: 0. The CDR3 contains 15 residues. The CDR3: CASSLSGGGTDTQYF. As DNA, the CDR3 is TGTGCCAGCAGTTTATCCGGGGGGGGCACAGATACGCAGTATTTT.

This chain uses TRBV5-4 with TRBJ1-2; tentative D call: TRBD1 (5 bases). Germline V gene lookup returns CDR1 SGHNT and CDR2 YYREEE (reference sequence). V was cut by 4 bases and J by 8 bases, with 27 bases left in between. The CDR3 covers 17 residues. The CDR3 DNA sequence: TGTGCCAGCAGCCCGGCACTTGGCCAAAGGGGACTGGGGGGCTACACCTTC. Its protein is CASSPALGQRGLGGYTF.

As to this clone: Other DNA sequences in this sample translate to the same CDR3. The chain uses TRBV5-1 and TRBJ2-1, with D tentatively TRBD1 or TRBD2 (5 bases each). Germline CDR1 reads SGHRS; CDR2 reads YFSETQ. Trimming removed 5 bases at V and 3 bases at J, with 12 bases between. The CDR3 totals 14 residues. The CDR3 DNA follows: TGCGCCAGCAGTCCTGAGGGGCTCTACAATGAGCAGTTCTTC. This codes for CASSPEGLYNEQFF.

The chain carries TRBV28 and TRBJ1-4; D is unresolved. Looked up from germline, CDR1 is MDHEN and CDR2 is SYDVKM. V shed 2 bases and J shed 6 bases, with 7 bases lying between them. The CDR3 runs 13 residues. The CDR3 bases are TGTGCCAGCAGTTTAGCGAGATATGAAAAACTGTTTTTT. Protein product: CASSLARYEKLFF.

A single count supports this clone. The rearrangement joins TRBV11-3 to TRBJ2-1; TRBD1 agrees at 9 bases. The junction had 1 base not matched to a gene; V was cut back by 3 bases and J by 4 bases. This CDR3 has 14 residues. In germline, CDR1 is SGHNT, CDR2 YENEEA. The CDR3 here is CASSLGTGYNEQFF. CDR3 nucleotides: TGTGCCAGCAGCTTGGGGACAGGGTACAATGAGCAGTTCTTC.

The chain employs TRBV7-9 and TRBJ2-3; D perhaps matches TRBD2 (6 bases). Trimming took 1 base from V and 8 from J, leaving 10 bases between them. The CDR3 spans 13 residues. The germline V gene has CDR1 SEHNR and CDR2 FQNEAQ (reference sequence). This CDR3 reads CASSLVFGGTQYF. CDR3 DNA sequence: TGTGCCAGCAGCTTAGTGTTCGGGGGTACGCAGTATTTT.

As for this clone: This sample includes further DNA sequences coding for the same CDR3. This chain links TRBV28 with TRBJ1-2; D is ambiguous. From germline, CDR1 is MDHEN and CDR2 SYDVKM. V shed 3 bases and J shed 2 bases, with 10 bases lying between them. The CDR3 sequence is 14 residues long. In nucleotides, the CDR3 is TGTGCCAGCAGTTTGGAGGGCTCAAACTATGGCTACACCTTC. Protein: CASSLEGSNYGYTF.

The table lists this clone with a few counts. The V and J genes are TRBV30 and TRBJ1-1; weak D call: TRBD1 (6 bases). The CDR3 loop spans 12 amino acids. Deletions cut 5 bases from V and 3 bases from J, with 10 bases between. Germline V gives CDR1 GTSNPN, CDR2 SVGIG (reference sequence). In nucleotides, the CDR3 is TGTGCCTGGGTCAGGGGTTACACTGAAGCTTTCTTT. Translating gives CAWVRGYTEAFF.

The table lists this clone with a few counts. The chain has TRBV2 and TRBJ2-1, with D possibly being TRBD1 or TRBD2 (5 bases each). V gave up 3 bases and J gave up 9 bases, with 12 bases separating them. The CDR3 runs 13 residues. Germline assignment: CDR1 SNHLY and CDR2 FYNNEI. The CDR3 protein is CASSDEGIGEQFF. CDR3 in DNA: TGTGCCAGCAGTGACGAGGGGATTGGTGAGCAGTTCTTC.

Of note for this clone: Being one base from a much bigger clone, this may be a read error. The V and J genes are TRBV7-8 and TRBJ1-1; D gene unclear. Trimming stripped 1 base from V and 1 base from J, with 4 bases between. CDR3 length equals 13 residues. Looked up from germline, CDR1 is SGHVS and CDR2 is FQNEAQ. The CDR3 DNA follows: TGTGCCAGCAGCTTAGGGGAGAACACTGAAGCTTTCTTT. It is translated as CASSLGENTEAFF. Full variable domain (remainder filled in from reference TRBV7-8 and TRBJ1-1): GAGVSQSPRYKVAKRGQDVALRCDPISGHVSLFWYQQALGQGPEFLTYFQNEAQLDKSGLPSDRFFAERPEGSVSTLKIQRTQQEDSAVYLCASSLGENTEAFFGQGTRLTVV.

The chain has TRBV6-1 and TRBJ1-1; possibly TRBD1 for D (5 bases). The V and J ends lost 2 bases and 0 bases respectively, with 25 bases between them. Looked up from germline, CDR1 is MNHNS and CDR2 is SASEGT. The CDR3 length is 20 residues. CDR3 sequence: CASSEFRWRGRKDMNTEAFF. CDR3 in DNA: TGTGCCAGCAGTGAATTTCGGTGGAGGGGCAGGAAAGACATGAACACTGAAGCTTTCTTT.

This clone showed up just once. The chain carries TRBV5-1 and TRBJ2-7, with 10 bases lining up with TRBD1. The CDR3 sequence is 18 residues long. Germline lookup yields CDR1 SGHRS and CDR2 YFSETQ. J lost 1 base, V lost 1 base, and 11 bases had no gene match. The CDR3 DNA is TGCGCCAGCAGCTTGAGGTCGACAGGGGGCCATTCATCCTACGAGCAGTACTTC. Protein product: CASSLRSTGGHSSYEQYF.

The rearrangement uses TRBV5-1 and TRBJ2-1, with a weak D call TRBD2 (6 bases). V was clipped by 2 bases and J by 10 bases, with 16 bases between them. The germline V gene encodes CDR1 SGHRS and CDR2 YFSETQ. This CDR3 region has 14 residues. CDR3 in DNA: TGCGCCAGCAGCTTCTTGCAAGGGACTGACGAGCAGTTCTTC. It specifies CASSFLQGTDEQFF.

The chain couples TRBV7-9 to TRBJ1-2, with 7 bases fitting TRBD1. From germline, CDR1 is SEHNR and CDR2 FQNEAQ (reference sequence). This CDR3 comprises 13 residues. V shed 5 bases, J shed 3 bases, and the junction held 3 bases outside the gene matches. The CDR3 nucleotides read TGTGCCAGCAGCCGGGACAGTTACTATGGCTACACCTTC. It codes for CASSRDSYYGYTF.

This chain connects TRBV27 to TRBJ2-6; possible D gene TRBD2, 5 bases. Germline values: CDR1 MNHEY, CDR2 SMNVEV (reference sequence). The CDR3 contains 13 residues. V lost 8 bases and J 2 bases, leaving 7 bases between the germline ends. The CDR3 nucleotides read TGTGCCAGCGGAGGAGCTGGGGCCAACGTCCTGACTTTC. Translating gives CASGGAGANVLTF.

The chain joins TRBV7-2 to TRBJ1-3, with no clear D. The V end was cut by 1 base, the J end by 3 bases, with 10 bases between. The CDR3 covers 15 residues. The V gene's germline CDR1 is SGHTA and CDR2 FQGNSA. DNA of the CDR3: TGTGCCAGCAGCTTAGTAGGAGTCCTTGGAAACACCATATATTTT. Translation: CASSLVGVLGNTIYF.

The rearrangement uses TRBV14 and TRBJ2-1, with 8 bases lining up with TRBD2. J lost 8 bases, V lost 0 bases, and 12 bases had no gene match. This CDR3 spans 17 amino acids. Per the germline V gene, CDR1 is SGHDN and CDR2 is FVKESK. The DNA for the CDR3 is TGTGCCAGCAGCCAAGATCGCGGAGCGGGAGCATTCTATGAGCAGTTCTTC. Its translation: CASSQDRGAGAFYEQFF.

A remark on this clone: Other nucleotide sequences in the sample specify the same CDR3. The chain combines TRBV7-2 with TRBJ2-1; weak D call: TRBD2 (5 bases). Germline loops: CDR1 SGHTA, CDR2 FQGNSA. This CDR3 comprises 14 residues. V dropped 1 base and J dropped 6 bases, with 10 bases sitting between them. The CDR3 DNA reads as TGTGCCAGCAGCTTAGGCCTAGCTTTCAATGAGCAGTTCTTC. Its protein product is CASSLGLAFNEQFF.

This chain's CDR3 is CASSRPGQASYEQYF. CDR3 sequence (DNA): TGTGCCAGCAGCCGTCCGGGACAGGCCTCCTACGAGCAGTACTTC. The chain is built from TRBV7-9 and TRBJ2-7; TRBD1 aligns across 8 bases. The CDR3 totals 15 residues. Looked up from germline, CDR1 is SEHNR and CDR2 is FQNEAQ (reference sequence). Losses at the gene ends were 5 bases for V and 0 bases for J; bases not matched to a gene: 6.